The 19 T cell receptor beta chains given below trace back to one sample, sequenced in a study of tumor-infiltrating lymphocytes in primary liver carcinoma. Unsorted bulk tissue (roughly 17-34 mg) underwent RNA and DNA co-extraction. Making TCR beta cDNA involved 400 to 600 ng total RNA and a constant-region primer. What produced the TCR beta libraries was three nested multiplex PCR rounds using slightly modified ARM-PCR. Two initial PCR rounds of ten to eleven cycles each paired TRBV1-TRBV30 forward primers with a C-beta reverse primer. TCRdb re-analysed the multiplex PCR reads in MiXCR, keeping a single row per CDR3 protein. Of 30,000 to 40,000 distinct CDR3 sequences in the sample, 74% are singletons; the top ten hold approximately 15%. The sample consisted of liver tumor tissue from sampling region 4. Subset here: tumor region T4, right-lateral pole. These receptors all come from a man aged 40-49 years with primary liver carcinoma and hepatitis B virus infection.

Remarks on this clonotype: Here the CDR3 omits its conserved ending phenylalanine or tryptophan, so a read error is the likely source. The DNA is left out, because the CDR3 cannot be placed on it with certainty; the CDR3 is given as TCRdb lists it. This chain links TRBV11-3 with TRBJ1-1. The CDR3 sequence runs 13 residues, both termini included. Germline lookup yields CDR1 SGHNT and CDR2 YENEEA. CDR3: CASSLAVNTETFY.

Points on this clonotype: An end of the junction does not agree with germline; a read error may underlie this. The chain carries TRBV29-1 and TRBJ2-1, with TRBD2 identical over 7 bases. Germline loops: CDR1 SQVTM, CDR2 ANQGSEA. The CDR3 runs 12 residues. CDR3 amino acids: CSVGFRDYDQFF. The CDR3 nucleotides read TGCAGCGTTGGATTTAGGGACTATGATCAGTTCTTC.

In this sample, this clonotype turned up once. A junction end diverges from the germline sequence, so it may reflect a read error. The J gene is TRBJ1-1, the V gene TRBV28; no clear D gene. Germline CDR1 and CDR2: MDHEN and SYDVKM. This CDR3 is 12 amino acids long. CDR3 DNA sequence: TGTGCCGGCAGTTTAGGAGGGAGTGGAGATTTCTTT. It yields the protein CAGSLGGSGDFF.

The J gene is TRBJ1-1, the V gene TRBV12-3 or TRBV12-4; D call uncertain. CDR3 size: 12 residues. The V and J ends lost 6 bases and 13 bases respectively, with 18 bases between them. The CDR3 nucleotides are TGTGCCAGCAGGTATGTGCCGGCAGAGGTTTTCTTT. Residues: CASRYVPAEVFF.

As for this clonotype: At one boundary the junction diverges from the germline segment, which might be a read error. V gene TRBV11-3 combines with J gene TRBJ2-1; D is uncertain. This CDR3 is built from 14 residues. Germline loops: CDR1 SGHNT, CDR2 YENEEA. CDR3 in amino acids: CASSLGVSNNEQIF. Written as DNA, the CDR3 is TGTGCCAGCAGCTTAGGCGTCTCGAACAATGAGCAGATTTTT.

Points on this clonotype: The CDR3 carries no conserved terminal phenylalanine or tryptophan, so it likely arises from a read error. The chain joins TRBV28 to TRBJ1-5, with 7 bases that match TRBD1. The CDR3 totals 14 residues. Germline CDR1 reads MDHEN; CDR2 reads SYDVKM. The J segment lost 5 bases and the V segment lost 5 bases, leaving 6 bases of the junction unmatched. The CDR3 nucleotides are TGTGCCAGCAGTCATGGACAGGTCTATCAGCCCCAGCATTTA. Amino acids: CASSHGQVYQPQHL.

This clonotype was seen a single time. At one end, the junction sequence differs from germline, possibly due to a read error. The V call is TRBV6-5, the J call TRBJ2-1, with D possibly TRBD1 on 6 matching bases. Germline loops: CDR1 MNHEY, CDR2 SVGAGI. This CDR3 has 16 residues. The CDR3 loop is CASSLGASGSYNEQFF. The CDR3, as DNA: TGTGCCAGCAGTCTGGGGGCCAGCGGCTCTTACAACGAGCAGTTCTTC.

In this sample, this clonotype turned up a few times. An end of the junction does not agree with germline; a read error may underlie this. The CDR3, as DNA: TGTGCCAGCAGTTACAATCCTAGCGGGAATACTGGGGCCTACGTCCTGACATTC. Residues: CASSYNPSGNTGAYVLTF. V and J are TRBV6-5 and TRBJ2-6; 9 positions agree with TRBD2. Looked up from germline, CDR1 is MNHEY and CDR2 is SVGAGI. The CDR3 runs to 18 residues.

About this clonotype itself: Relative to the germline gene, one junction end is altered; a read error may explain this. CDR3 in DNA: TGTGCCTGGAGGCAGAATTCACTCCTCCACTTT. It translates to CAWRQNSLLHF. The chain carries TRBV30 and TRBJ1-6; no definite D call. CDR3 length equals 11 residues. CDR1 is GTSNPN and CDR2 is SVGIG in the germline V gene (reference sequence).

With regard to this clonotype: The junction departs from the called germline gene at one end, perhaps through a read error. The chain joins TRBV6-2 or TRBV6-3 to TRBJ1-5, with TRBD1 matching 9 bases. CDR3 length equals 13 residues. The germline V gene encodes CDR1 MNHEY and CDR2 SVGEGT. The DNA for the CDR3 is TGTGTCAGCGGGGACAGGGCCACGCGGCCCCAGCGTTTT. Protein: CVSGDRATRPQRF.

The gene calls are TRBV11-2 and TRBJ2-3; D is unresolved. CDR1 SGHAT and CDR2 FQNNGV come from the germline V gene. This CDR3 spans 14 amino acids. V shed 5 bases and J shed 10 bases, with 19 bases lying between them. The CDR3 bases are TGTGCCAGCAGCCCCCCTGGCCGGGCGGATGCGCAGTATTTT. It specifies CASSPPGRADAQYF.

As regards this clonotype: A junction end diverges from the germline sequence, so it may reflect a read error. The J gene is TRBJ2-6, the V gene TRBV28, with D unclear. CDR1 and CDR2 (germline): MDHEN, SYDVKM. The CDR3 totals 14 residues. The CDR3 region is CTSSSPAGANVLTF. The CDR3 coding sequence is TGTACCAGCAGTTCCCCCGCTGGGGCCAACGTCCTGACTTTC.

In regard to this clonotype: The CDR3 carries no conserved terminal phenylalanine or tryptophan, so it likely arises from a read error. This rearrangement joins TRBV11-2 to TRBJ2-1; TRBD2 might be the D (6 bases). CDR3 length equals 15 residues. Germline V lookup: CDR1 SGHAT, CDR2 FQNNGV. V was pared by 6 bases and J by 5 bases, with 17 bases between. In DNA form, the CDR3 reads TGTGCCAGCAGTTCTAGCGAGCCACTCGACAATGAGCAGTTCCTC. This encodes CASSSSEPLDNEQFL.

In its sample, this clonotype was seen once. Mismatch with germline at one junction end may stem from a read error. V gene TRBV28 combines with J gene TRBJ2-3; D ambiguous. The CDR3 runs 14 residues. Germline CDR1 is MDHEN and CDR2 is SYDVKM. Here the CDR3 reads CASSLVGSTDTQYF. The CDR3 nucleotides are TGTGCTAGCAGTTTGGTGGGGAGCACAGATACGCAGTATTTT. Combining the CDR3 with reference TRBV28 and TRBJ2-3 gives the whole variable domain DVKVTQSSRYLVKRTGEKVFLECVQDMDHENMFWYRQDPGLGLRLIYFSYDVKMKEKGDIPEGYSVSREKKERFSLILESASTNQTSMYLCASSLVGSTDTQYFGPGTRLTVL.

Worth noting for this clonotype: Mismatch with germline at one junction end may stem from a read error. CDR3 sequence reads: CDRSLTGSGEYERYF. The CDR3 nucleotides read TGTGACCGCAGCTTAACGGGATCGGGAGAATACGAGCGGTACTTC. The chain couples TRBV11-1 to TRBJ2-7, with D tentatively TRBD2 (6 bases). This CDR3 has 15 amino acids. The V gene's germline CDR1 is SGHAT and CDR2 FQDESV (reference sequence). Full variable domain (outside the CDR3, taken from reference TRBV11-1 and TRBJ2-7): EAEVAQSPRYKITEKSQAVAFWCDPISGHATLYWYRQILGQGPELLVQFQDESVVDDSQLPKDRFSAERLKGVDSTLKIQPAELGDSAMYLCDRSLTGSGEYERYFGPGTRLTVT.

This rearrangement joins TRBV11-2 to TRBJ2-6; D may be TRBD1 (6 bases). Germline-derived CDR1 and CDR2 are SGHAT and FQNNGV. This CDR3 is built from 17 residues. The CDR3 loop reads CSSSLSGDALRANVLTF. Written as DNA, the CDR3 is TGTAGCAGCAGCTTGTCAGGGGACGCGTTAAGGGCCAACGTCCTGACTTTC.

The chain joins TRBV11-3 to TRBJ2-1; no reliable D call. Germline values: CDR1 SGHNT, CDR2 YENEEA. V gave up 2 bases and J gave up 5 bases, with 10 bases separating them. The CDR3 is 14 residues long. The CDR3 is CASSLWVNNNEQFF. CDR3 sequence (DNA): TGTGCCAGCAGCTTATGGGTCAATAACAATGAGCAGTTCTTC.

This sequence joins TRBV11-3 and TRBJ2-1, with D perhaps matching TRBD1 or TRBD2 (5 bases each). CDR1 and CDR2 (germline): SGHNT, YENEEA. CDR3 length equals 17 residues. For the CDR3, the DNA is TGTACCATCAGCTTAGGCGTACCGGGACCCCCCCACGATGAGCAGTTCTTC. This encodes CTISLGVPGPPHDEQFF.

This clonotype was counted many times. The CDR3 protein is CASSLSSPVKGTGNTIYF. The CDR3 DNA reads as TGCGCCAGCAGCTTGTCTTCGCCCGTAAAAGGGACTGGAAACACCATATATTTT. The genes are TRBV5-1 and TRBJ1-3, with D unresolved. This CDR3 comprises 18 residues. Trimming cost V 1 base and J 2 bases, with 19 bases left between them. Germline values: CDR1 SGHRS, CDR2 YFSETQ.